Listed below are T cell receptor beta chains from one sample, sequenced in a study of blood T cell repertoires in COVID-19. Sequencing used immunoSEQ multiplex PCR; TCRdb keeps in-frame clones, though not all of them. The repertoire holds some 270,000 clones, with 86% as singletons. Material for sequencing was peripheral blood. The receptors stem from an older woman who had recovered from COVID-19. The CDR3 runs from the conserved cysteine through the conserved F or W. A D gene is named only where the DNA matches it firmly. The listing skips clone size in some rows; elsewhere it reads once, few, many or a size class.

TRBV5-1	TRBJ1-5	NA	NA	CASSLAGGFNQPQHF	TGCGCCAGCAGCTTGGCGGGGGGTTTCAATCAGCCCCAGCATTTT
TRBV24-1	TRBJ1-5	NA	NA	CATSDLTTYQPQHF	TGTGCCACCAGTGATTTGACGACTTATCAGCCCCAGCATTTT
TRBV6-2/TRBV6-3	TRBJ1-2	NA	NA	CASSKPYDRIHTF	TGTGCCAGCAGTAAGCCCTACGACAGGATCCACACCTTC
TRBV5-1	TRBJ1-3	TRBD1	once	CASSYGTGSGNTIYF	TGCGCCAGCAGCTATGGGACAGGGAGTGGAAACACCATATATTTT
TRBV6-2/TRBV6-3	TRBJ1-5	TRBD1	NA	CASSVSGGQYQPQHF	TGTGCCAGCAGTGTCTCAGGGGGCCAGTATCAGCCCCAGCATTTT
TRBV19	TRBJ1-1	TRBD1	NA	CASSILPGQGNTEAFF	TGTGCCAGTAGTATCCTTCCGGGACAGGGGAACACTGAAGCTTTCTTT
TRBV19	TRBJ1-1	NA	NA	CASSTGLLEAFF	TGTGCCAGTAGTACCGGACTTCTTGAAGCTTTCTTT
TRBV20-1	TRBJ2-7	NA	once	CSGGDHYEQYF	TGCAGCGGCGGGGACCACTACGAGCAGTACTTC
TRBV7-3	TRBJ2-1	TRBD2	once	CASSSQSGGVNEQFF	TGTGCCAGCAGCTCCCAGAGCGGGGGGGTTAATGAGCAGTTCTTC
TRBV9	TRBJ1-3	NA	NA	CASSVAREGLSGNTIYF	TGTGCCAGCAGCGTAGCCAGGGAGGGGCTCTCTGGAAACACCATATATTTT
TRBV15	TRBJ1-6	NA	NA	CATSRDALATSPLHF	TGTGCCACCAGCAGAGATGCTTTAGCGACGTCACCCCTCCACTTT
TRBV4-1	TRBJ2-4	TRBD2	NA	CASSQDSLLAGENIQYF	TGCGCCAGCAGCCAAGACTCCCTACTAGCGGGGGAAAACATTCAGTACTTC
TRBV19	TRBJ1-6	TRBD1	NA	CASSFATGTGDSPLHF	TGTGCCAGTAGTTTCGCGACGGGGACAGGGGATTCACCCCTCCACTTT
TRBV12-3/TRBV12-4	TRBJ2-7	NA	once	CASSFPGYEQYF	TGTGCCAGCAGTTTCCCCGGGTACGAGCAGTACTTC
TRBV7-9	TRBJ1-5	NA	NA	CASSPGVDNQPQHF	TGTGCCAGCAGCCCCGGGGTTGACAATCAGCCCCAGCATTTT
TRBV6-7	TRBJ1-5	NA	few	CASSYSTRDFSNQPQHF	TGTGCCAGCAGTTACTCGACGAGGGATTTTAGCAATCAGCCCCAGCATTTT
TRBV24-1	TRBJ2-7	TRBD1	NA	CATGGQDSYEQYF	TGTGCCACCGGCGGACAGGACTCCTACGAGCAGTACTTC
TRBV7-2	TRBJ1-5	TRBD1	NA	CASSRSTGNNQPQHF	TGTGCCAGCAGCCGGTCGACAGGGAACAATCAGCCCCAGCATTTT
TRBV12-3/TRBV12-4	TRBJ2-7	NA	NA	CASSFRNEQYF	TGTGCCAGCAGTTTCAGGAACGAGCAGTACTTC
TRBV28	TRBJ1-3	TRBD1	NA	CASTEGQGSGNTIYF	TGTGCCAGCACCGAGGGACAGGGCTCTGGAAACACCATATATTTT
TRBV5-1	TRBJ1-1	TRBD1	NA	CASSWGQGGMNTEAFF	TGCGCCAGCAGCTGGGGACAGGGGGGAATGAACACTGAAGCTTTCTTT
TRBV28	TRBJ2-3	NA	NA	CASSLSGRTDTQYF	TGTGCCAGCAGTTTGAGCGGCCGCACAGATACGCAGTATTTT
TRBV6-6	TRBJ2-3	NA	NA	CASSYYGPGNTQYF	TGTGCCAGCAGTTACTATGGACCCGGGAATACGCAGTATTTT
TRBV11-2	TRBJ1-2	NA	NA	CASSLPAGLGYTF	TGTGCCAGCAGCTTACCTGCTGGGCTTGGCTACACCTTC